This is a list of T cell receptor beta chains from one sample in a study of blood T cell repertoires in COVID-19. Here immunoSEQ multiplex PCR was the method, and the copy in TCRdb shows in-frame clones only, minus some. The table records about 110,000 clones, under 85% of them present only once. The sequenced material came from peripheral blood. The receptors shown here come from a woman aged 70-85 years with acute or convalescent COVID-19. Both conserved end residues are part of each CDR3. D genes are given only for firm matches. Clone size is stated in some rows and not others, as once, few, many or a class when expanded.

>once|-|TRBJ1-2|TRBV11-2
CASRESAYGYTF
TGTGCCAGCAGGGAGTCAGCCTATGGCTACACCTTC
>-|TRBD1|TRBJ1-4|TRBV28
CASRSGGLFPTNEKLFF
TGTGCCAGCAGGTCAGGGGGCTTGTTTCCAACTAATGAAAAACTGTTTTTT
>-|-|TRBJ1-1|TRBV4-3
CASSQGHTGSRAESSF
TGCGCCAGCAGCCAAGGGCACACAGGGTCGAGGGCCGAATCCTCGTTT
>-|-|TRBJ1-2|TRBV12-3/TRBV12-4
CASTRRGLGYTF
TGTGCCAGCACGCGAAGGGGTCTCGGCTACACCTTC
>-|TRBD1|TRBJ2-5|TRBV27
CASTQSQGAWETQYF
TGTGCCAGCACCCAATCCCAGGGGGCGTGGGAGACCCAGTACTTC
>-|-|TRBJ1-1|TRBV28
CASSFPGGYTEAFF
TGTGCCAGCAGTTTCCCGGGGGGATACACTGAAGCTTTCTTT
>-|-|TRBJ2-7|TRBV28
CASSLGSSYEQYF
TGTGCCAGCAGTTTGGGGAGCTCCTACGAGCAGTACTTC
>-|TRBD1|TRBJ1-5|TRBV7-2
CASSLVGRGDQPQHF
TGTGCCAGCAGCTTAGTCGGCAGGGGGGATCAGCCCCAGCATTTT
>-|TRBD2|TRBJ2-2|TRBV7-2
CASSSRTSNPGELFF
TGTGCCAGCAGCTCCCGGACTAGCAACCCCGGGGAGCTGTTTTTT
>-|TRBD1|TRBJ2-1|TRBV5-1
CASSRDSTSYNEQFF
TGCGCCAGCAGTCGGGACAGCACATCCTACAATGAGCAGTTCTTC
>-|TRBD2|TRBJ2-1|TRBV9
CASSLEGGGRNEQFF
TGTGCCAGCAGTCTAGAAGGCGGGGGACGCAATGAGCAGTTCTTC
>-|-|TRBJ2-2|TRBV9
CASSVAPSKRANTGELFF
TGTGCCAGCAGCGTAGCTCCCTCAAAGCGGGCGAACACCGGGGAGCTGTTTTTT
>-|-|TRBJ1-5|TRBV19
CASSMGGGAHQPQHF
TGTGCCAGTAGTATGGGTGGGGGGGCCCATCAGCCCCAGCATTTT
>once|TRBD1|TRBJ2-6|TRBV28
CASRGTGGSSGANVLTF
TGTGCCAGCAGGGGGACAGGGGGTAGCTCTGGGGCCAACGTCCTGACTTTC
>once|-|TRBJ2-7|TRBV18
CASSPGQKNYEQYF
TGTGCCAGCTCACCAGGACAGAAGAACTACGAGCAGTACTTC
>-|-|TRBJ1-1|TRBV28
CASSTGFEAFF
TGTGCCAGCAGTACAGGGTTTGAAGCTTTCTTT
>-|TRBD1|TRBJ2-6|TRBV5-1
CASNTGGWSGANVLTF
TGCGCCAGCAATACAGGGGGTTGGTCTGGGGCCAACGTCCTGACTTTC
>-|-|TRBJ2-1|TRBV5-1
CASSFSPGGVSQFF
TGCGCCAGCAGCTTTTCACCCGGAGGGGTTTCACAGTTCTTC
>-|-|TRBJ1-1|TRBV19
CATTQGLNTEAFF
TGTGCCACAACACAGGGTTTGAACACTGAAGCTTTCTTT
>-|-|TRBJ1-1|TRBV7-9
CASSLVEKANTEAFF
TGTGCCAGCAGCTTAGTAGAGAAAGCGAACACTGAAGCTTTCTTT
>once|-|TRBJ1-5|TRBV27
CASSLSTGQPQHF
TGTGCCAGCAGTTTATCAACTGGTCAGCCCCAGCATTTT
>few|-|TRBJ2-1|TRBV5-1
CASSLDLGGAVQFF
TGCGCCAGCAGCTTGGATCTAGGGGGAGCGGTGCAGTTCTTC
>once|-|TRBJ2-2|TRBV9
CASSVRSVQGKAGELFF
TGTGCCAGCAGCGTACGCTCAGTCCAGGGTAAAGCCGGGGAGCTGTTTTTT
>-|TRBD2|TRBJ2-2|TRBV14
CASSLLTSGDTGELFF
TGTGCCAGCAGCCTCTTAACTAGCGGGGACACCGGGGAGCTGTTTTTT
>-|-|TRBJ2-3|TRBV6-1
CASSEAKTTRADTQYF
TGTGCCAGCAGTGAAGCGAAGACGACACGCGCAGATACGCAGTATTTT
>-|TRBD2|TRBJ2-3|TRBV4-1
CASSPSGPGTDTQYF
TGCGCCAGCAGCCCTAGCGGCCCCGGCACAGATACGCAGTATTTT
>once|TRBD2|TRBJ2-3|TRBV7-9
CASSLDRLAARADTQYF
TGTGCCAGCAGCTTAGACAGACTAGCGGCCAGGGCAGATACGCAGTATTTT
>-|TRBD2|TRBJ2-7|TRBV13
CASSSKREADHEQYF
TGTGCCAGCAGCTCCAAGCGGGAGGCAGACCACGAGCAGTACTTC
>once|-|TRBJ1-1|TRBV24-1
CATGGMRVKTEAFF
TGTGCCACCGGTGGGATGAGGGTCAAGACTGAAGCTTTCTTT
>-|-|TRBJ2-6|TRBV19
CASSIGSLGANVLTF
TGTGCCAGTAGTATAGGGAGCCTAGGGGCCAACGTCCTGACTTTC
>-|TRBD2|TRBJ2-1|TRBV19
CASSMGLAGYNEQFF
TGTGCCAGTAGTATGGGACTAGCGGGCTACAATGAGCAGTTCTTC
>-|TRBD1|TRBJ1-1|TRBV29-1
CSGEGQFNTEAFF
TGCAGCGGAGAGGGACAGTTTAACACTGAAGCTTTCTTT
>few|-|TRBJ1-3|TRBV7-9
CASSLDGGAGNTIYF
TGTGCCAGCAGCTTAGACGGGGGAGCCGGAAACACCATATATTTT
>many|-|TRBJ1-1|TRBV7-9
CASSLLRGSLSAFF
TGTGCCAGCAGTTTACTGCGGGGGAGCCTGAGTGCTTTCTTT
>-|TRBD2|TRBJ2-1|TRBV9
CATGRAGGDNEQFF
TGTGCCACTGGACGAGCGGGAGGGGACAATGAGCAGTTCTTC
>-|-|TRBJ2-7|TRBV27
CASSPHRTGGYEQYF
TGTGCCAGCAGCCCTCACCGGACAGGAGGGTACGAGCAGTACTTC
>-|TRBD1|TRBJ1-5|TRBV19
CATRQGAKGDQPQHF
TGTGCCACTCGACAGGGGGCAAAAGGGGATCAGCCCCAGCATTTT
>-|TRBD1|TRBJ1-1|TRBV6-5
CASNYIGQGRTEAFF
TGTGCCAGCAATTATATAGGACAGGGGCGCACTGAAGCTTTCTTT
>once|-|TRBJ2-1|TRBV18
CASSPLRSEDEQFF
TGTGCCAGCTCACCACTGAGGAGCGAGGATGAGCAGTTCTTC
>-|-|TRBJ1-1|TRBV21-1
CASSKLPVEAFF
TGTGCCAGCAGCAAACTACCGGTTGAAGCTTTCTTT
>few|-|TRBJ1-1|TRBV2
CASSGGVGAFF
TGTGCCAGCAGCGGGGGGGTTGGGGCTTTCTTT
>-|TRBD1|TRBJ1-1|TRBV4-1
CASSPQGAGTEAFF
TGCGCCAGCAGCCCACAGGGGGCCGGCACTGAAGCTTTCTTT
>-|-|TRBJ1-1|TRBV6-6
CASRVQGWEAFF
TGTGCCAGCAGAGTACAGGGATGGGAAGCTTTCTTT
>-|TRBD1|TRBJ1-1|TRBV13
CASSLGDRVGTEAFF
TGTGCCAGCAGCTTAGGGGACAGGGTTGGCACTGAAGCTTTCTTT
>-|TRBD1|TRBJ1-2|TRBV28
CASHRDSVYGYTF
TGTGCCAGCCACCGGGACAGTGTCTATGGCTACACCTTC
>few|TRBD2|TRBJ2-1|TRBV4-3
CASSQERGTSGSSSYNEQFF
TGCGCCAGCAGCCAAGAAAGGGGCACTAGCGGGTCGAGCTCCTACAATGAGCAGTTCTTC
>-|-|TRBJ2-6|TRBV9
CASSPPRSSGANVLTF
TGTGCCAGCAGCCCCCCTAGGTCCTCTGGGGCCAACGTCCTGACTTTC
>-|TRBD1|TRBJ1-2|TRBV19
CASTSSGGTGGKWADTF
TGTGCCAGTACCAGCTCGGGCGGGACAGGGGGTAAATGGGCAGACACCTTC
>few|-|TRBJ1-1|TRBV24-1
CATSDPRRGDSEAFF
TGTGCCACCAGTGACCCACGGCGGGGGGATAGTGAAGCTTTCTTT
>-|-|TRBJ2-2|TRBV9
CASSGGTEELFF
TGTGCCAGCAGCGGCGGGACCGAGGAGCTGTTTTTT
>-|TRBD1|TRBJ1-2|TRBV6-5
CASSPGQGFNYGYTF
TGTGCCAGCAGCCCGGGACAGGGATTTAACTATGGCTACACCTTC
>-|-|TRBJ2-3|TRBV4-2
CASSQEPEGAFTDTQYF
TGTGCCAGCAGCCAAGAGCCTGAAGGGGCTTTCACAGATACGCAGTATTTT
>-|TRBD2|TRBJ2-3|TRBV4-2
CASSQERGGATDTQYF
TGTGCCAGCAGCCAAGAACGCGGGGGGGCAACAGATACGCAGTATTTT
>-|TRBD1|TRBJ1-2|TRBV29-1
CSVTGHNYGYTF
TGCAGCGTGACAGGGCATAACTATGGCTACACCTTC
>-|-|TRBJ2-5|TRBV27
CASNGLGAGVNGETQYF
TGTGCCAGCAATGGGTTAGGGGCAGGGGTTAATGGAGAGACCCAGTACTTC
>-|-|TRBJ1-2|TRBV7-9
CASSPREGNYGYTF
TGTGCCAGCAGCCCCAGGGAGGGGAACTATGGCTACACCTTC
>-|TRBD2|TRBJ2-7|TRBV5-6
CASSLGLAGAIYEQYF
TGTGCCAGCAGCTTGGGGCTAGCGGGCGCCATTTACGAGCAGTACTTC